These T cell receptor beta chains were read from a single sample in a study. TCRdb re-analysed the RT-PCR reads in MiXCR, keeping a single row per CDR3 protein. The data show about 700,000 distinct CDR3 sequences, with 12% to 15% seen just once and roughly 3.9% held by the top ten. The specimen sequenced was memory CD4+ T cells from blood. These receptors originate from a female donor in good health, serving as a healthy control. Both conserved end residues are part of each CDR3. The D gene is left open where the match is weak. Clone size is given for some rows only: seen once, a few or many times, or a class if the clone is expanded.

d_gene: TRBD1
abundance: few
j_gene: TRBJ2-3
v_gene: TRBV7-2
CDR3aa: CASSARGQGAPIDTQYF
CDR3nt: TGTGCCAGCAGCGCCCGAGGACAGGGGGCGCCGATAGATACGCAGTATTTT

d_gene: NA
abundance: NA
j_gene: TRBJ1-5
v_gene: TRBV6-1
CDR3aa: CASRNSGGDQPQHF
CDR3nt: TGTGCCAGCAGGAATAGTGGGGGGGATCAGCCCCAGCATTTT

d_gene: NA
abundance: NA
j_gene: TRBJ2-2
v_gene: TRBV5-5
CDR3aa: CASSQGATVNTGELFF
CDR3nt: TGTGCCAGCAGCCAAGGGGCCACAGTAAACACCGGGGAGCTGTTTTTT

d_gene: TRBD1
abundance: NA
j_gene: TRBJ2-2
v_gene: TRBV20-1
CDR3aa: CSTSGVYRTGPTGELFF
CDR3nt: TGCAGTACAAGTGGAGTTTATCGGACAGGGCCCACCGGGGAGCTGTTTTTT

d_gene: NA
abundance: few
j_gene: TRBJ2-1
v_gene: TRBV3-1
CDR3aa: CASSQAGTYNEQFF
CDR3nt: TGTGCCAGCAGCCAAGCGGGAACCTACAATGAGCAGTTCTTC

d_gene: TRBD2
abundance: few
j_gene: TRBJ2-3
v_gene: TRBV5-1
CDR3aa: CASSLGTSGLGDTQYF
CDR3nt: TGCGCCAGCAGCTTGGGGACTAGCGGGCTAGGAGATACGCAGTATTTT

d_gene: NA
abundance: NA
j_gene: TRBJ1-2
v_gene: TRBV27
CDR3aa: CASSLRAEYGYTF
CDR3nt: TGTGCCAGCAGTTTAAGGGCAGAGTATGGCTACACCTTC

d_gene: TRBD1
abundance: few
j_gene: TRBJ1-2
v_gene: TRBV12-3/TRBV12-4
CDR3aa: CASRPGQLAFDGYTF
CDR3nt: TGTGCCAGCCGACCGGGACAGCTAGCCTTTGATGGCTACACCTTC

d_gene: TRBD2
abundance: few
j_gene: TRBJ2-1
v_gene: TRBV5-1
CDR3aa: CASLPTSGVYNEQFF
CDR3nt: TGCGCCAGCCTCCCGACTAGCGGGGTCTACAATGAGCAGTTCTTC

d_gene: NA
abundance: many
j_gene: TRBJ1-2
v_gene: TRBV20-1
CDR3aa: CSALARPSSRSGYTF
CDR3nt: TGCAGTGCTCTCGCGAGACCTAGCAGCCGAAGTGGCTACACCTTC